The clone carrying this T cell receptor beta chain was detected ten times or more. The antigen is undetermined. The germline gives CDR1 MNHNY, CDR2 SVGAGI (reference sequence). The CDR3 extends over 16 amino acids. The trim removed 1 base at V and 2 bases at J, leaving 5 bases unmatched. The data were taken from a study of molecular identifiers for immune sequencing clone quantification. Sorting was used to obtain naive CD8 T cells (CD8+CD4-CCR7+CD45RA+). TCRdb ran MiXCR on the PCR reads and lists one entry per CDR3 protein. The sample records about 640,000 distinct CDR3 sequences, 15% to 20% being singletons. Study observations and caveats: For effector cells, clones above 20 RNA copies held over 98% of molecules; for naive cells, under 1%. One million naive cells reportedly did not prevent detection of spiked Jurkat TCR RNA from one cell. Identical TCR molecules can share a barcode, and this sharing could underestimate highly expanded clone sizes.

Sequenced input: naive CD8+ T cells from blood, with Jurkat cell RNA spiked in. Subset in this sample: FACS-sorted CD8+CD4-CCR7+CD45RA+ naive T cells. The receptor's source is a human donor in good health. Some libraries in this study had Jurkat cell RNA spiked in. This chain links TRBV6-6 with TRBJ2-7; 10 nucleotides line up with TRBD2. The CDR3 loop reads CASSYFGLAETYEQYF. As DNA, the CDR3 is TGTGCCAGCAGTTACTTCGGACTAGCGGAGACCTACGAGCAGTACTTC.